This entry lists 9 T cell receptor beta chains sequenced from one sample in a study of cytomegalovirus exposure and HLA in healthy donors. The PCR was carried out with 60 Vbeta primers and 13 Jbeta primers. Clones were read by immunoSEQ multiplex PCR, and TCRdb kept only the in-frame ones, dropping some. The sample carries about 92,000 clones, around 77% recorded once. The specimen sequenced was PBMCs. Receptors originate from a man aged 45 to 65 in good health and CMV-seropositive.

The CDR3 DNA follows: TGTGCCAGCTCCGGACAGACCCTTTGTGAGCAGTACTTC. Residues: CASSGQTLCEQYF. The gene calls are TRBV2 and TRBJ2-7; D might be TRBD1 (6 bases). This CDR3 is built from 13 residues. V lost 8 bases, J lost 7 bases, and 18 bases lay in between. Germline V gene data show CDR1 as SNHLY and CDR2 as FYNNEI.

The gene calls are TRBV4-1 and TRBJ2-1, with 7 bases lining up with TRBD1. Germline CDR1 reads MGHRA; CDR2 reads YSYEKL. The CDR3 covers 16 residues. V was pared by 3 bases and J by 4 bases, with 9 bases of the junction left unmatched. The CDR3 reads CASSQAGTVWYNEQFF. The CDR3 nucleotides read TGCGCCAGCAGCCAGGCCGGGACAGTGTGGTACAATGAGCAGTTCTTC.

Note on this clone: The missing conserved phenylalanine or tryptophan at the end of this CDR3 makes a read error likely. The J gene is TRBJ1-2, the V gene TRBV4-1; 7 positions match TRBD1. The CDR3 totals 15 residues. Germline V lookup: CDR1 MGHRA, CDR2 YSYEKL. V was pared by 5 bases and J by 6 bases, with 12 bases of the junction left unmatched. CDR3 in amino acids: CASSTRVEGADGYTC. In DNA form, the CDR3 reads TGCGCCAGCAGCACCCGGGTCGAGGGGGCAGATGGCTACACCTGC.

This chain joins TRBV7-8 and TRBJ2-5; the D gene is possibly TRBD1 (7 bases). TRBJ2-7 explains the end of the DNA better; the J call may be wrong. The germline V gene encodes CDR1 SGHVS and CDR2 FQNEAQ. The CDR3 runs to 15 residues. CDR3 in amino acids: CASSLVRQGGYEQYF. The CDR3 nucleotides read TGTGCCAGCAGCTTAGTCCGGCAGGGGGGCTACGAGCAGTACTTC.

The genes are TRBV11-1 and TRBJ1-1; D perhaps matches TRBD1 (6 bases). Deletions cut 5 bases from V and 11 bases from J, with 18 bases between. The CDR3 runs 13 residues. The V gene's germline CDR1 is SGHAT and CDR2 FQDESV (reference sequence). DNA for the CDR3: TGTGCCAGCAGCCCCAGCGGACAGCCTGGGGCTTTCTTT. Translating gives CASSPSGQPGAFF.

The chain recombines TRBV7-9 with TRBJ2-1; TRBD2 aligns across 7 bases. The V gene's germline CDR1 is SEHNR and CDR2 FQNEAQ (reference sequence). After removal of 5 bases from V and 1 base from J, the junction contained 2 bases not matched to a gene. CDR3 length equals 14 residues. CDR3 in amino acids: CASSLGGSYNEQFF. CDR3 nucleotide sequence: TGTGCCAGCAGCCTCGGGGGGTCCTACAATGAGCAGTTCTTC. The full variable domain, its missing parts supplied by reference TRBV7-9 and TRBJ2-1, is DTGVSQNPRHKITKRGQNVTFRCDPISEHNRLYWYRQTLGQGPEFLTYFQNEAQLEKSRLLSDRFSAERPKGSFSTLEIQRTEQGDSAMYLCASSLGGSYNEQFFGPGTRLTVL.

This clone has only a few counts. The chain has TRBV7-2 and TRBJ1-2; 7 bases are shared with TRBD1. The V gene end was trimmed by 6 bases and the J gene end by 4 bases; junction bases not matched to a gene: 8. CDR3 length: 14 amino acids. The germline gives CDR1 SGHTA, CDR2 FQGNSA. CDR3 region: CASRDWDSGYGYTF. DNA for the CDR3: TGTGCCAGCAGGGATTGGGACAGTGGCTATGGCTACACCTTC.

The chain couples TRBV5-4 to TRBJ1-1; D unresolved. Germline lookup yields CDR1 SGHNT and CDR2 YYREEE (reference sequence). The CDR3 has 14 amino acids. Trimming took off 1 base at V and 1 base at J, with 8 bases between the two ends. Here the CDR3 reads CASSLHAGNTEAFF. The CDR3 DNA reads TGTGCCAGCAGCTTGCATGCCGGGAACACTGAAGCTTTCTTT. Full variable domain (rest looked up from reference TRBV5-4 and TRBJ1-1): ETGVTQSPTHLIKTRGQQVTLRCSSQSGHNTVSWYQQALGQGPQFIFQYYREEENGRGNFPPRFSGLQFPNYSSELNVNALELDDSALYLCASSLHAGNTEAFFGQGTRLTVV.

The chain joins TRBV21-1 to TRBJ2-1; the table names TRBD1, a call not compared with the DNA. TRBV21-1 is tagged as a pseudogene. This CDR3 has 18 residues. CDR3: CASSNDGSQQASYNEQFF. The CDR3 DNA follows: TGTGCCAGCAGCAATGATGGAAGCCAGCAGGCCTCTTACAATGAGCAGTTCTTC.